This T cell receptor (beta chain) was identified during a study of blood T cells in healthy people across ages. This clonotype was picked up a small number of times. Its antigen is unknown. Study-wide results and limits: Among long-lived donors, naive CD4+ cells were more numerous and diversity higher than in aged donors. Underestimates were what the diversity estimates from one million T cells were considered to be.

The length of the CDR3 is 18 residues. CDR1 is DFQATT, CDR2 SNEGSKA, per germline (reference sequence). Trimming took 0 bases from V and 8 from J, leaving 23 bases between them. A J-beta primer mix and a sample-barcoded 5' primer were used in a second PCR of roughly 7 to 12 cycles. At least 3 million CDR3-containing paired-end reads were obtained per sample. MiXCR, applied by TCRdb to the 5' RACE reads, yields one record per CDR3 protein. The data hold around 850,000 distinct CDR3 sequences, with roughly 40% observed a single time. This TCR was recovered from a young man in good health. The material sequenced was blood. The chain recombines TRBV20-1 with TRBJ1-6; D possibly corresponds to TRBD1 (6 bases). The CDR3 is CSARDAKGENYRDSPLHF. For the CDR3, the DNA is TGCAGTGCTAGAGATGCCAAAGGGGAAAACTACAGGGATTCACCCCTCCACTTT.